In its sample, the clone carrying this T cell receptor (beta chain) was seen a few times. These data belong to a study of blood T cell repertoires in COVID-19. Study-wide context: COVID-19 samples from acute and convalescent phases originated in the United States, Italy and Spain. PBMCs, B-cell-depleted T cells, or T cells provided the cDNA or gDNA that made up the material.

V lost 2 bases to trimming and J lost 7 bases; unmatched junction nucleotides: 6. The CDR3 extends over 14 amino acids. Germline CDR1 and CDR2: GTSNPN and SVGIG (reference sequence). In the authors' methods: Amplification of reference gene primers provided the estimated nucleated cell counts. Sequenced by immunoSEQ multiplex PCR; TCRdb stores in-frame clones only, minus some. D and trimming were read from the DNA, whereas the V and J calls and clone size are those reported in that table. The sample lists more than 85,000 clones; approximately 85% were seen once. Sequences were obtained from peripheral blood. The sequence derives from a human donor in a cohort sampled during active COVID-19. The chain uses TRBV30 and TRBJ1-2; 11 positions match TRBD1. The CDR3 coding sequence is TGTGCCTGGAGTCACTCCGGGACAGGGGGTGGCTACACCTTC. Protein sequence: CAWSHSGTGGGYTF.